This paragraph reports one T cell receptor (beta chain). The CDR3 loop spans 15 amino acids. V lost 4 bases to trimming and J lost 0 bases, with 11 bases between them. Germline V gene lookup returns CDR1 SGHNT and CDR2 YYREEE (reference sequence). The sample originates from a study of blood T cell repertoires in COVID-19. About the study: Some COVID-19 samples were acute and others convalescent; all came from the United States, Italy and Spain. Nucleic acid was either cDNA or gDNA, and it came from T cells, B-cell-depleted T cells, or PBMCs.

The study assigned cohorts using participant-reported clinical history. Cohort 3 recovered donors had two negative PCRs, clearance, or symptom resolution. Assay used: immunoSEQ multiplex PCR; TCRdb lists only in-frame clones, some missing. This sample has nearly 200,000 clones, with more than 70% found just once. The TCR sequence derives from a woman under 30 who had recovered from COVID-19. Sequenced: PBMCs or T cells enriched from blood (not recorded which). V gene TRBV5-4 combines with J gene TRBJ1-3, with D unresolved. CDR3 amino acids: CASSSPKSSGNTIYF. The CDR3 DNA sequence: TGTGCCAGCAGCAGTCCGAAGAGCTCTGGAAACACCATATATTTT.